This TCR beta chain was profiled in a study of T cell changes during pregnancy in multiple sclerosis. Some clones are missing from TCRdb's copy, which holds only in-frame ones; the method was immunoSEQ multiplex PCR. The sample records 95,000 to 110,000 clones, 85% to 95% being singletons. Trimming removed 2 bases from V and 0 bases from J, with 14 bases in between. This CDR3 region has 17 residues. In germline, CDR1 is KGHSH, CDR2 LQKENI. The receptor's source is a female donor in good health, enrolled as a control in a pregnancy study. This rearrangement joins TRBV18 to TRBJ1-3, with unresolved D. Sample: peripheral blood, taken in the third trimester of pregnancy. CDR3 region: CASSPLAGYPSGNTIYF. The CDR3 DNA is TGTGCCAGCTCACCATTGGCAGGTTACCCCTCTGGAAACACCATATATTTT.